Listed below are T cell receptor beta chains from one sample, sequenced in a study of T cell repertoires in cytomegalovirus infection. These receptors have no known antigen. From the reads, TCRdb called clonotypes with MiXCR, one entry per CDR3 protein. The repertoire holds approximately 71,000 distinct CDR3 sequences, with roughly 20% as singletons. This material consisted of CD8+ T cells from cultured PBMCs, taken from culture after CMV antigen stimulation. The receptors shown here come from a human donor in good health (CMV status not recorded). Some clones in this sample may be carry-over from other donors' samples. Both conserved end residues are part of each CDR3. D genes are given only for firm matches. Where a row states a size, it is once, few, many or the class of an expanded clone; other rows omit it.

clone size	J gene	D gene	V gene	CDR3 protein	CDR3 DNA
few	TRBJ2-2	NA	TRBV7-8	CASSLAAVNTGELFF	TGTGCCAGCAGCTTAGCAGCAGTGAACACCGGGGAGCTGTTTTTT
NA	TRBJ1-6	NA	TRBV6-5	CASSYLRSGGRLNSPLHF	TGTGCCAGCAGTTACTTACGCTCGGGAGGCCGGCTTAATTCACCCCTCCACTTT
few	TRBJ2-3	NA	TRBV27	CASSFRETLESTDTQYF	TGTGCCAGCAGTTTTCGTGAGACCCTGGAAAGCACAGATACGCAGTATTTT
many	TRBJ1-6	NA	TRBV7-9	CASSAQNRALHF	TGTGCCAGCAGTGCACAAAATCGGGCCCTCCACTTT
few	TRBJ2-1	NA	TRBV19	CASSIIRGSYNEQFF	TGTGCCAGTAGTATCATCAGAGGCTCCTACAATGAGCAGTTCTTC
NA	TRBJ2-7	TRBD1	TRBV7-6	CASSGSGQGNYEQYF	TGTGCCAGCAGCGGCTCAGGACAGGGGAACTACGAGCAGTACTTC
few	TRBJ2-2	NA	TRBV7-2	CASSIRTGNTGELFF	TGTGCCAGCAGCATTAGGACGGGGAACACCGGGGAGCTGTTTTTT
NA	TRBJ1-2	NA	TRBV6-2/TRBV6-3	CASSYSQYGYTF	TGTGCCAGCAGTTACAGCCAGTATGGCTACACCTTC
NA	TRBJ1-1	TRBD1	TRBV12-3/TRBV12-4	CASSFTGQGTEAFF	TGTGCCAGCAGTTTCACTGGACAGGGGACTGAAGCTTTCTTT
NA	TRBJ2-1	TRBD2	TRBV6-1	CASSEGRGGFTYNEQFF	TGTGCCAGCAGTGAAGGGCGGGGAGGGTTCACCTACAATGAGCAGTTCTTC
few	TRBJ1-1	NA	TRBV7-2	CASSLSLGDPGAFF	TGTGCCAGCAGCTTAAGTCTGGGAGACCCAGGGGCTTTCTTT
NA	TRBJ1-1	NA	TRBV14	CASSQSGSSNTEAFF	TGTGCCAGCAGCCAGTCAGGGTCCTCGAACACTGAAGCTTTCTTT
NA	TRBJ1-4	TRBD1	TRBV12-3/TRBV12-4	CASSRWRTGDEKLFF	TGTGCCAGCAGTCGCTGGCGGACAGGGGATGAAAAACTGTTTTTT
NA	TRBJ1-6	NA	TRBV4-1	CASSQDIHPPLHF	TGCGCCAGCAGCCAAGATATTCATCCACCCCTCCACTTT